This TCR beta chain was found in a study of blood T cell repertoires in COVID-19. Trimming took 5 bases from V and 5 from J; bases not matched to a gene: 9. The CDR3 is 15 residues long. Germline loops: CDR1 SNHLY, CDR2 FYNNEI. Profiled with immunoSEQ multiplex PCR; TCRdb holds only in-frame clones, not every one. The table lists approximately 300,000 clones, roughly 90% of them singletons. The sequencing sample was made of peripheral blood. J is TRBJ2-5 and V is TRBV2, with 9 bases that match TRBD2. This TCR came from a man between 18 and 35 years old who had recovered from COVID-19. CDR3 bases: TGTGCCAGCAGTCGGGAGGCGGGGGGGCCGGAGACCCAGTACTTC. Its protein is CASSREAGGPETQYF.